These T cell receptor beta chains were read from a single sample in a study of T cell responses to AZD1222 COVID-19 vaccine. Assay used: immunoSEQ multiplex PCR; TCRdb lists only in-frame clones, some missing. This sample has about 100,000 clones, with about 88% found just once. The material was peripheral blood, obtained on day 0 of AZD1222 vaccination. These receptors all come from an adult in good health. Both conserved end residues are part of each CDR3. Size is stated for part of the rows, as once, few or many counts, or as a class when the clone is expanded.

>TRBV4-1|once
CASSQVQGTGELFF
>TRBV7-9|once
CASSLEAGGRYEQYF
>TRBV28|.
CASSSLGTYTYNEQFF
>TRBV18|.
CASSPQRLAGNEQFF
>TRBV7-2|.
CASSLAIGTSSEQYF
>TRBV7-8|.
CASSLEGRGHSNQPQHF
>TRBV29-1|.
CSVEGWREGREQYF
>TRBV3-1/TRBV3-2|.
CASSQEARGEQFF
>TRBV19|.
CASSTRQNNYGYTF
>TRBV19|.
CASSIRAESYGYTF
>TRBV5-8|.
CASSSGQGIPTTNEKLFF
>TRBV6-5|.
CASSFSSGRTGELFF
>TRBV3-1/TRBV3-2|few
CASSQDPQDSGSSKTGELFF
>TRBV7-6|.
CASSSTGYGTGELFF
>TRBV6-4|.
CASSAGDYNEQFF
>TRBV6-5|.
CASSYAGTGGGNTIYF
>TRBV10-2|.
CASFFFMNTEAFF
>TRBV25-1|.
CASSERMTQYF
>TRBV2|.
CASRQGAGELFF
>TRBV4-3|.
CASSQIPGRVGELFF
>TRBV12-3/TRBV12-4|.
CASSLVQGTEAFF
>TRBV18|.
CASSPDGNSGNTIYF
>TRBV2|.
CASSAGTGRYGYTF
>TRBV13|.
CASSLGLAENEQFF
>TRBV7-8|.
CASSLTPPDTQYF
>TRBV28|.
CASSPGEWNTEAFF
>TRBV27|.
CATAPDRGIYWSGEPEGTDTQYF
>TRBV5-1|.
CASSLAGGLHEQFF